The T cell receptor (beta chain) under discussion was sequenced for a study of sequential checkpoint blockade in melanoma. Described treatment: randomized to nivolumab then ipilimumab (arm A) or the reverse (arm B). None of the patients previously received DNA-damaging chemotherapy. PBMC sorting kept live CD3+CD8+ cells without CD19 or CD56. This CDR3 comprises 11 residues. The germline V gene encodes CDR1 SGHNT and CDR2 YYREEE (reference sequence). Trimming removed 2 bases at V and 7 bases at J, with 7 bases between. Assay used: immunoSEQ multiplex PCR; TCRdb lists only in-frame clones, some missing. The sample includes about 26,000 clones, about three quarters of them seen just once.

This TCR was recovered from a human donor with melanoma. This rearrangement joins TRBV5-4 to TRBJ2-7; no clear D gene. The specimen comprised CD8+ T cells sorted from blood (inferred from file names), sampled from a patient given nivolumab and ipilimumab in sequence. CDR3 in amino acids: CASSFGEEQYF. In nucleotides, the CDR3 is TGTGCCAGCAGCTTTGGAGAGGAGCAGTACTTC.